This record concerns one T cell receptor beta chain sequence. Its cognate antigen is unknown. Trimming removed 2 bases from V and 0 bases from J, with 11 bases in between. CDR1 and CDR2 from the germline V gene are SGHTA and FQGNSA. This CDR3 has 16 residues. The source of the sample is a study of T cell repertoires in cytomegalovirus infection. The wider study: CMV infection and matching HLA type were both indicated by public TCR beta signatures.

TCRdb recomputed calls from the reads with MiXCR, one row per CDR3 protein. The sample holds 150,000 to 200,000 distinct CDR3 sequences, about 28% seen once. Study observations and caveats: Summed frequency of public TCR beta families distinguished CMV carriers with the relevant HLA. Across the ex vivo response, the dominant clonotypes were HLA-C-restricted CMV-specific TCR beta clonotypes.

This TCR came from a human donor in good health (CMV status not recorded). Some clones in this sample may be carry-over from other donors' samples. The sample taken for sequencing was PBMCs. The chain combines TRBV7-2 with TRBJ1-5; no clear D. CDR3 loop: CASSLSSLYSNQPQHF. For the CDR3, the DNA is TGTGCCAGCAGCTTATCCTCACTTTATAGCAATCAGCCCCAGCATTTT. The complete variable domain, with remaining parts taken from reference TRBV7-2 and TRBJ1-5, reads GAGVSQSPSNKVTEKGKDVELRCDPISGHTALYWYRQSLGQGLEFLIYFQGNSAPDKSGLPSDRFSAERTGGSVSTLTIQRTQQEDSAVYLCASSLSSLYSNQPQHFGDGTRLSIL.